What follows are 9 T cell receptor beta chains derived from one specimen sequenced in a study of T cells after yellow fever vaccination. A single record per CDR3 protein comes from TCRdb applying MiXCR to the 5' RACE reads. This table holds hundreds of thousands of distinct CDR3 sequences, 9% to 15% found once. Source: PBMCs, taken on the day of the yellow fever booster vaccination. The receptor source for this set is a man under 40 who received the YFV17D yellow fever vaccine.

V and J are TRBV15 and TRBJ1-2; no clear D gene. CDR1 is LNHNV and CDR2 is YYDKDF in the germline V gene (reference sequence). CDR3 length equals 13 residues. Trimming left V 0 bases short and J 4 bases short, with 6 bases between. The CDR3 DNA follows: TGTGCCACCAGCAGAGATAGATCCTATGGCTACACCTTC. The encoded protein is CATSRDRSYGYTF. Looking up the rest from reference TRBV15 and TRBJ1-2 gives the full variable domain: DAMVIQNPRYQVTQFGKPVTLSCSQTLNHNVMYWYQQKSSQAPKLLFHYYDKDFNNEADTPDNFQSRRPNTSFCFLDIRSPGLGDTAMYLCATSRDRSYGYTFGSGTRLTVV.

Only a few counts were recorded for this clonotype. The chain uses TRBV15 and TRBJ1-1, with D uncertain. V was shortened by 1 base and J by 1 base, with 13 bases between the two germline ends. Germline CDR1 and CDR2: LNHNV and YYDKDF (reference sequence). This CDR3 has 16 amino acids. The CDR3 sequence is CATSRVGGRRNTEAFF. The CDR3 DNA is TGTGCCACCAGCAGAGTAGGCGGCAGAAGGAACACTGAAGCTTTCTTT.

The V call is TRBV11-2, the J call TRBJ2-7, with TRBD2 matching over 8 bases. Germline CDR1 is SGHAT and CDR2 is FQNNGV. V lost 2 bases, J lost 2 bases, and 20 bases stayed unmatched. CDR3 size: 20 residues. The CDR3 is CASSLLSYTAGGAGTYEQYF. The CDR3 DNA reads as TGTGCCAGCAGCTTACTCTCGTACACTGCGGGGGGCGCGGGGACCTACGAGCAGTACTTC.

The chain employs TRBV29-1 and TRBJ1-3; possible D gene TRBD1, 5 bases. V lost 6 bases, J lost 0 bases, and 9 bases lay in between. The CDR3 loop spans 13 amino acids. The germline CDR1 and CDR2 sequences are SQVTM and ANQGSEA. The CDR3 DNA sequence: TGCAGCGTCGGACAAAACTCTGGAAACACCATATATTTT. It codes for CSVGQNSGNTIYF. The full variable domain, its missing parts supplied by reference TRBV29-1 and TRBJ1-3, is SAVISQKPSRDICQRGTSLTIQCQVDSQVTMMFWYRQQPGQSLTLIATANQGSEATYESGFVIDKFPISRPNLTFSTLTVSNMSPEDSSIYLCSVGQNSGNTIYFGEGSWLTVV.

The V and J genes are TRBV6-2 or TRBV6-3 and TRBJ2-1; D ambiguous. Germline V CDR1 and CDR2: MNHEY, SVGEGT. The CDR3 consists of 12 residues. V lost 2 bases, J lost 14 bases, and 13 bases lay in between. The CDR3 DNA is TGTGCCAGCAGTTACCGTGTCGGACCCGAGTTCTTC. Amino acid sequence: CASSYRVGPEFF.

This chain connects TRBV11-2 to TRBJ2-7, with TRBD1 identical over 9 bases. CDR1 is SGHAT and CDR2 is FQNNGV in the germline V gene. CDR3 size: 15 residues. Trimming took 5 bases from V and 3 from J; bases not matched to a gene: 8. The CDR3 nucleotides read TGTGCCAGCAGCCCAGGACAGGGGTCTTACTACGAGCAGTACTTC. This encodes CASSPGQGSYYEQYF.

This clonotype was seen more than once but under ten times. The gene calls are TRBV20-1 and TRBJ2-5, with unresolved D. Germline V gene data show CDR1 as DFQATT and CDR2 as SNEGSKA (reference sequence). The CDR3 extends over 13 amino acids. Trimming cost V 6 bases and J 3 bases, with 14 bases left between them. DNA for the CDR3: TGCAGTGCCTTCGAATCAGGAGAAGAGACCCAGTACTTC. Translating it yields CSAFESGEETQYF.

This chain links TRBV14 with TRBJ2-1, with a possible D match to TRBD2 (5 bases). The CDR3 loop spans 13 amino acids. V lost 5 bases to trimming and J lost 4 bases, with 9 bases between them. From germline, CDR1 is SGHDN and CDR2 FVKESK. Written as DNA, the CDR3 is TGTGCCAGCAGCTTGCAGCGGTACAATGAGCAGTTCTTC. Translation: CASSLQRYNEQFF.

The chain couples TRBV5-1 to TRBJ2-1, with 15 bases aligning to TRBD2. Looked up from germline, CDR1 is SGHRS and CDR2 is YFSETQ. Trimming removed 4 bases from V and 1 base from J; junction bases left unmatched: 3. CDR3 length: 17 amino acids. The CDR3 protein is CASSHGLAGGSYNEQFF. The DNA of the CDR3 is TGCGCCAGCAGCCACGGACTAGCGGGAGGGTCCTACAATGAGCAGTTCTTC.